The present T cell receptor (beta chain) was sequenced within a study of blood T cells in healthy people across ages. For the second PCR, which ran for about 7 to 11 cycles, a sample-barcoded 5' primer and a J-beta primer mix were used. Each cDNA molecule was tagged by a template-switch adaptor that had 12 random nucleotides. TCRdb re-derived calls from the 5' RACE reads in MiXCR, one entry per CDR3 protein. The sample holds over 700,000 distinct CDR3 sequences, more than 20% seen once. J lost 4 bases, V lost 5 bases, and 10 bases had no gene match. Germline-derived CDR1 and CDR2 are SGHTA and FQGNSA. The CDR3 extends over 18 amino acids. Overall study results and limits: Per million T cells, TCR beta diversity dropped about linearly as age rose.

Total RNA, at least 5.5 micrograms per sample, came from PBMCs. This clonotype was recorded many times. Its antigen is not known. These data were likewise used in another study, on T cells of mothers and their children. That paper adds: Three healthy Caucasian mothers gave samples, and so did their six children.

The rearrangement uses TRBV7-2 and TRBJ2-3, with 15 bases matching TRBD2. The sequenced material came from blood. This receptor was identified in a boy aged 5-17 years in good health. Written as DNA, the CDR3 is TGTGCCAGCAGCCGTCGGACTAGCGGGAGGGGGAGGGCAGATACGCAGTATTTT. Translated, it gives CASSRRTSGRGRADTQYF.